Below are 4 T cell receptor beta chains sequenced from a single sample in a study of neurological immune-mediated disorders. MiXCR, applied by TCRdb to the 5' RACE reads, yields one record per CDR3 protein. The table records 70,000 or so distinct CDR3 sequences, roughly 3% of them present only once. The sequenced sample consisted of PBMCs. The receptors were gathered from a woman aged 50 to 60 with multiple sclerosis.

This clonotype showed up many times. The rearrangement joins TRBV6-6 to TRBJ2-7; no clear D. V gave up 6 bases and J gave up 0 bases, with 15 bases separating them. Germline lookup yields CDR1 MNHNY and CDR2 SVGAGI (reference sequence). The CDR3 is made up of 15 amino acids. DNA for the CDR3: TGTGCCAGCAGCAGAGCAAGCAGAGACTCCTACGAGCAGTACGTC. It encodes CASSRASRDSYEQYV.

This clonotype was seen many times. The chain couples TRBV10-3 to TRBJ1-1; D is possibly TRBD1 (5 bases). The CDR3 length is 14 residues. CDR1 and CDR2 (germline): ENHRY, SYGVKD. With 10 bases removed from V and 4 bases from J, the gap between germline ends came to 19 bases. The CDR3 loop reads CATRAGYEGTEAFF. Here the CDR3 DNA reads TGTGCCACCAGGGCGGGGTACGAGGGCACTGAAGCTTTCTTT.

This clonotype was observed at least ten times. The CDR3 DNA reads TGTGCCAGCAGGTCAACAGGGGGCACTGAAGCTTTCTTT. This sequence encodes CASRSTGGTEAFF. V and J are TRBV6-2 or TRBV6-3 and TRBJ1-1, with 8 bases identical to TRBD1. The germline CDR1 and CDR2 sequences are MNHEY and SVGEGT. Trimming cost V 6 bases and J 4 bases; bases outside gene matches: 4. The CDR3 has 13 residues.

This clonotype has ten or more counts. The CDR3 here is CASSRGLVGYTF. The CDR3, as DNA: TGTGCCAGCAGTCGCGGACTTGTTGGCTACACCTTC. The rearrangement links TRBV12-3 or TRBV12-4 to TRBJ1-2; no definite D call. The CDR3 totals 12 residues. V was shortened by 5 bases and J by 7 bases, with 11 bases between the two germline ends.